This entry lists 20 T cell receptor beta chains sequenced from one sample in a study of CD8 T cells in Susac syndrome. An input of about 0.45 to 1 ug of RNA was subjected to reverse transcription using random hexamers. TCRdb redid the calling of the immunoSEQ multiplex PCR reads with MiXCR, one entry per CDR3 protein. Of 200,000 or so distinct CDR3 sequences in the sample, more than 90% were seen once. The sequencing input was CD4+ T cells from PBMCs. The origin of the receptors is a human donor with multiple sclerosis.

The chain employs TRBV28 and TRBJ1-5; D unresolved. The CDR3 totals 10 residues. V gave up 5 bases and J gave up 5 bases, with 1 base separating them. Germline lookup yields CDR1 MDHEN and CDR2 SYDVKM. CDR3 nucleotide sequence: TGTGCCAGCAGTGATCAGCCCCAGCATTTT. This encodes CASSDQPQHF.

DNA of the CDR3: TGTGCCAGCAGTTCCCCGCGATATTGGGAGACCCAGTACTTC. Its protein is CASSSPRYWETQYF. This chain joins TRBV6-2 or TRBV6-3 and TRBJ2-5; D is ambiguous. The length of the CDR3 is 14 residues. CDR1 and CDR2 (germline): MNHEY, SVGEGT. Trimming took 4 bases from V and 5 from J, leaving 14 bases between them.

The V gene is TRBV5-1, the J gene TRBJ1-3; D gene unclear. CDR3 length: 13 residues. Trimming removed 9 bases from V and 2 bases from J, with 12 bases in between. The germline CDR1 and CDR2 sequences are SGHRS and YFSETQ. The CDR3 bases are TGCGCCACCCCCCATGGGCCTGGAAACACCATATATTTT. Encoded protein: CATPHGPGNTIYF.

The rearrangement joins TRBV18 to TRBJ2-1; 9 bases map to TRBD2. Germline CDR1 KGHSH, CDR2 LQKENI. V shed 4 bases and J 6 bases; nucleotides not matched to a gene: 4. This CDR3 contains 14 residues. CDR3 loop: CASSRGGESNEQFF. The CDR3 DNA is TGTGCCAGCTCACGCGGGGGGGAGAGCAATGAGCAGTTCTTC.

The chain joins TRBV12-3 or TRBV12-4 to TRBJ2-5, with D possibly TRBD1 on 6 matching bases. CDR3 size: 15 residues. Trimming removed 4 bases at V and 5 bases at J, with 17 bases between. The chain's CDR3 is CASSWVGATGETQYF. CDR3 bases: TGTGCCAGCAGTTGGGTGGGGGCGACGGGGGAGACCCAGTACTTC.

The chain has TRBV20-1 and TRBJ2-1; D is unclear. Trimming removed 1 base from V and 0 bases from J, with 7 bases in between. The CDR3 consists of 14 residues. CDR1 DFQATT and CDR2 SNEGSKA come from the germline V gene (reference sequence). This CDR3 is CSARVPRSYNEQFF. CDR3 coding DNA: TGCAGTGCTAGAGTGCCCCGCTCCTACAATGAGCAGTTCTTC.

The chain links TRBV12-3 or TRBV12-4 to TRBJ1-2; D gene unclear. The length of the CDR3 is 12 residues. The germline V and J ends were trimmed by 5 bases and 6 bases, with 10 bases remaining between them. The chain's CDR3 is CASSRRLHGYTF. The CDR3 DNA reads TGTGCCAGCAGTCGCCGGCTACATGGCTACACCTTC.

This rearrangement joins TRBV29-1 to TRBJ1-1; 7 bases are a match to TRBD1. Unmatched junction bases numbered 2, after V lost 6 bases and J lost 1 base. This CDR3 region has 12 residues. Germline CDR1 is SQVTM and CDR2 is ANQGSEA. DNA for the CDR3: TGCAGCGTGGGACAGACGAACACTGAAGCTTTCTTT. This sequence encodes CSVGQTNTEAFF.

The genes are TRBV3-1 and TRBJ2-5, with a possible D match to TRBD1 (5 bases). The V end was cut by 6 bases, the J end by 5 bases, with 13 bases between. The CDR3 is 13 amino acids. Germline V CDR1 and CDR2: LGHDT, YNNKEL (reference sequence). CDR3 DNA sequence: TGTGCCAGCAGGGACACTCAACGGGAGACCCAGTACTTC. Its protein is CASRDTQRETQYF.

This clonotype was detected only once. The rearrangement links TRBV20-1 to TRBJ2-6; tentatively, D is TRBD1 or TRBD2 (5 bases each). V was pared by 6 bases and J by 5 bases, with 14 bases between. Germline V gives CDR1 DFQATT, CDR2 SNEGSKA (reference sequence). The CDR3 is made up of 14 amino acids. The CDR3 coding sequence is TGCAGTGCCCCGTGGGGGTTCAGGGCCAACGTCCTGACTTTC. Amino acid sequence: CSAPWGFRANVLTF.

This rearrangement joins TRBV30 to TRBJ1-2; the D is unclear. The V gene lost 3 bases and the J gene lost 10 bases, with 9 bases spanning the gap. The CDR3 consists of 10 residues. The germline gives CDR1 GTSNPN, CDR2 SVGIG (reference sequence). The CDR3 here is CAWRGPPYTF. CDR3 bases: TGTGCCTGGAGAGGCCCTCCCTACACCTTC. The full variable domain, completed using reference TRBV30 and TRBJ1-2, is SQTIHQWPATLVQPVGSPLSLECTVEGTSNPNLYWYRQAAGRGLQLLFYSVGIGQISSEVPQNLSASRPQDRQFILSSKKLLLSDSGFYLCAWRGPPYTFGSGTRLTVV.

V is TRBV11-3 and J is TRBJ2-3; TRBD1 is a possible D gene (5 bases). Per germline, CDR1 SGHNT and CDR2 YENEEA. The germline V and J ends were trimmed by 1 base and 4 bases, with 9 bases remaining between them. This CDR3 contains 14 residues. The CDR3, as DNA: TGTGCCAGCAGCTTAGTCCTACAGGCAGATACGCAGTATTTT. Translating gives CASSLVLQADTQYF. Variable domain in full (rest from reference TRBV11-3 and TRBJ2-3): EAGVVQSPRYKIIEKKQPVAFWCNPISGHNTLYWYLQNLGQGPELLIRYENEEAVDDSQLPKDRFSAERLKGVDSTLKIQPAELGDSAVYLCASSLVLQADTQYFGPGTRLTVL.

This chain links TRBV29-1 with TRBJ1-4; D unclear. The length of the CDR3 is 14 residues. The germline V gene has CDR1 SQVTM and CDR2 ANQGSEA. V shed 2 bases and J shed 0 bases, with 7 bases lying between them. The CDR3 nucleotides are TGCAGCGTTGAACGATCTGCAACTAATGAAAAACTGTTTTTT. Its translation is CSVERSATNEKLFF. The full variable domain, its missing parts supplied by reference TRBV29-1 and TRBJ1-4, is SAVISQKPSRDICQRGTSLTIQCQVDSQVTMMFWYRQQPGQSLTLIATANQGSEATYESGFVIDKFPISRPNLTFSTLTVSNMSPEDSSIYLCSVERSATNEKLFFGSGTQLSVL.

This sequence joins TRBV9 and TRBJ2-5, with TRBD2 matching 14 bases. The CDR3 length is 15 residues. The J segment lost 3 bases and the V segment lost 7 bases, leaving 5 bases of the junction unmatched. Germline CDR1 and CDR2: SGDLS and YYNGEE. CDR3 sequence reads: CASSVGLAGEETQYF. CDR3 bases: TGTGCCAGCTCGGTGGGACTAGCGGGGGAAGAGACCCAGTACTTC.

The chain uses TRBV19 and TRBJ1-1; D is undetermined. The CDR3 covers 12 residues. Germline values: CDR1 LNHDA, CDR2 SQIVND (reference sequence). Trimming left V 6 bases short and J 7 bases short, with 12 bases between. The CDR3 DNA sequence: TGTGCCAGTAGAGGACTTGTCGGTGAAGCTTTCTTT. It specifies CASRGLVGEAFF.

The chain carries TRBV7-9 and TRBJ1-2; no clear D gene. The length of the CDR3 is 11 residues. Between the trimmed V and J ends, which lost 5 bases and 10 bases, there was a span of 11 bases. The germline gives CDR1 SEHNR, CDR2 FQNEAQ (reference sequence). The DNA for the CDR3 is TGTGCCAGCAGCCCGACTGAACCCTACACCTTC. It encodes CASSPTEPYTF.

The CDR3 protein is CSASDMSETQYF. DNA of the CDR3: TGCAGTGCTAGTGACATGTCGGAGACCCAGTACTTC. The V call is TRBV20-1, the J call TRBJ2-5; no clear D. V lost 3 bases and J lost 5, with 10 bases in between. This CDR3 has 12 residues. Germline V lookup: CDR1 DFQATT, CDR2 SNEGSKA (reference sequence).

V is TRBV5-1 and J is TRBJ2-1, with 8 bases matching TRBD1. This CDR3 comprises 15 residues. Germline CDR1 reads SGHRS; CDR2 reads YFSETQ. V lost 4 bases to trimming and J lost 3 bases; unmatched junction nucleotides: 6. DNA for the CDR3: TGCGCCAGCAGCCCAGGACAGGGCAGCTACAATGAGCAGTTCTTC. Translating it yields CASSPGQGSYNEQFF. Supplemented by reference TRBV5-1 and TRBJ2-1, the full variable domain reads KAGVTQTPRYLIKTRGQQVTLSCSPISGHRSVSWYQQTPGQGLQFLFEYFSETQRNKGNFPGRFSGRQFSNSRSEMNVSTLELGDSALYLCASSPGQGSYNEQFFGPGTRLTVL.

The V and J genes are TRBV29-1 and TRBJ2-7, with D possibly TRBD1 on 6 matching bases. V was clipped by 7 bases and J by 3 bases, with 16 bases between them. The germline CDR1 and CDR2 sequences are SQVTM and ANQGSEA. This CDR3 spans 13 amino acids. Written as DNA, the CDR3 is TGCAGCGCTTCGGACAGACATAACTACGAGCAGTACTTC. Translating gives CSASDRHNYEQYF.

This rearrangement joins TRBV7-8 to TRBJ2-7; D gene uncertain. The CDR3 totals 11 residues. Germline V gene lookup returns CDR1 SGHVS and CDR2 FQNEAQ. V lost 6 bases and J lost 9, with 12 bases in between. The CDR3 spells CASRSPTAQYF. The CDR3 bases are TGTGCCAGCAGATCCCCTACGGCGCAGTACTTC.